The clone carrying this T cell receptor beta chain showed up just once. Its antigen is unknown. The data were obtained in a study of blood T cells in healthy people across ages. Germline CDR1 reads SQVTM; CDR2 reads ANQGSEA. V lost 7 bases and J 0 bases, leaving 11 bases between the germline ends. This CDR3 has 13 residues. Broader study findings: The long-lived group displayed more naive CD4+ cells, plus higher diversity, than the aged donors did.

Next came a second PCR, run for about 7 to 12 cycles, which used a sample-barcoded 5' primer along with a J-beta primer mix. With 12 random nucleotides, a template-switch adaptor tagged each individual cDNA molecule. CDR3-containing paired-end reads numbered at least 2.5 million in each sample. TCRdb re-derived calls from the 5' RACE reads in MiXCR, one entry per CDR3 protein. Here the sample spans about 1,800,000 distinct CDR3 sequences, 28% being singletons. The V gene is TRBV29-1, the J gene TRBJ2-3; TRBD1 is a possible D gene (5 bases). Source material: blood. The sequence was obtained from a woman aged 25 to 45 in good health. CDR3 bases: TGCAGCGCCGACAGCGCTAGCACAGATACGCAGTATTTT. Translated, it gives CSADSASTDTQYF.